This T cell receptor (beta chain) is drawn from a study of vaccination and CD4 T cells after COVID-19. This sample's treatment: approximately 11-day PBMC culture with coronavirus spike peptide pools or control peptides (ViraFEST assay). This clonotype was seen a few times. The antigen is not known. The assay that was used to sequence DNA from cultured CD4+ T cells was the Oncomine TCR Beta short-read assay. TCRdb reprocessed the PCR reads via MiXCR and lists one record per CDR3 protein. The data show about 12,000 distinct CDR3 sequences, with 44% seen just once and approximately 18% held by the top ten. The CDR3 is 15 residues long. CDR1 is MGHDK, CDR2 SYGVNS, per germline. Trimming shortened V by 4 bases and J by 1 base, and 13 bases separated the two germline ends.

The source is a human donor with COVID-19. The chain employs TRBV25-1 and TRBJ2-5; TRBD1 might be the D (5 bases). Sequencing used cultured CD4+ T cells from blood. CDR3 DNA: TGTGCCAGCAGTGGGGGCCCGCGGATCCAAGAGACCCAGTACTTC. Protein product: CASSGGPRIQETQYF.